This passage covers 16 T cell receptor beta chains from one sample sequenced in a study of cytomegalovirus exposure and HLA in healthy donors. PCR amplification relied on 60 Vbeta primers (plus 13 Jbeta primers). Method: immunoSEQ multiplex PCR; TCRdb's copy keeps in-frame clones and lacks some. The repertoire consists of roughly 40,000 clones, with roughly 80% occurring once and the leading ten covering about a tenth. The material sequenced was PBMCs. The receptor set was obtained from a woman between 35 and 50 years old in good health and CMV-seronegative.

Written as DNA, the CDR3 is TGTGCCAGTAGTACCGGACAGGGACGACGGGGCTACACCTTC. Amino acid sequence: CASSTGQGRRGYTF. The rearrangement links TRBV19 to TRBJ1-2; 8 positions match TRBD1. The V gene's germline CDR1 is LNHDA and CDR2 SQIVND (reference sequence). CDR3 length equals 14 residues. V shed 4 bases, J shed 8 bases, and the junction held 9 bases outside the gene matches.

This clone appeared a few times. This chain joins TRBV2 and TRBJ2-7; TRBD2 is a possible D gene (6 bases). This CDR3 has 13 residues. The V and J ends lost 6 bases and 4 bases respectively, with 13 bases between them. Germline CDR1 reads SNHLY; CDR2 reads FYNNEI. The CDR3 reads CASREHGGYEQYV. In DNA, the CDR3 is TGTGCCAGCAGAGAGCATGGGGGGTACGAGCAGTACGTC.

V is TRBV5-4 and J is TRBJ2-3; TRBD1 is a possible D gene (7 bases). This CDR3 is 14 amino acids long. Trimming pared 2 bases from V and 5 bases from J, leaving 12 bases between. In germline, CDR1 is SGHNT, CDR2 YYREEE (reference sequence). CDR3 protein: CASSLYRGGDTQYF. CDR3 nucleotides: TGTGCCAGCAGCTTATACAGGGGAGGAGATACGCAGTATTTT.

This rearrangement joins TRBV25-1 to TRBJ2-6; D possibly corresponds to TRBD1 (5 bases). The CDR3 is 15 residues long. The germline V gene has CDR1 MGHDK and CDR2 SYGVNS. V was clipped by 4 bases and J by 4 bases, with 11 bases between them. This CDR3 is CASSGLGPGANVLTF. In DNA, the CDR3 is TGTGCCAGCAGTGGTTTGGGGCCCGGGGCCAACGTCCTGACTTTC.

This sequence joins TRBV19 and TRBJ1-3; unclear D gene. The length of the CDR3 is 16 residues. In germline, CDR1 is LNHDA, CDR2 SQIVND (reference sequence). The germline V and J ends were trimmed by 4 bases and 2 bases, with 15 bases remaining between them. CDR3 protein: CASSRPGGSTGNTIYF. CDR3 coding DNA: TGTGCCAGTAGTAGGCCCGGCGGCTCAACTGGAAACACCATATATTTT.

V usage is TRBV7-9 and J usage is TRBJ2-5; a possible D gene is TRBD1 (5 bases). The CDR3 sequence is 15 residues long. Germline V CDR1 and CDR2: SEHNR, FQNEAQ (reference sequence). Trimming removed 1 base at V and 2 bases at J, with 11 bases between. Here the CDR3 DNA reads TGTGCCAGCAGCTTAGGAAACGGACAACAAGAGACCCAGTACTTC. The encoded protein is CASSLGNGQQETQYF.

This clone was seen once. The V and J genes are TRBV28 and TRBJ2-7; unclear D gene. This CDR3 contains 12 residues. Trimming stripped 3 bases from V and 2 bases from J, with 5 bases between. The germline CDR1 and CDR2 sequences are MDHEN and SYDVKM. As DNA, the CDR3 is TGTGCCAGCAGTTTCAGGACCTACGAGCAGTACTTC. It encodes CASSFRTYEQYF.

The CDR3 coding sequence is TGCGCCAGCAGCTTGGTTCTGAGCTCCTATAATTCACCCCTCCACTTT. Translation: CASSLVLSSYNSPLHF. The chain employs TRBV5-1 and TRBJ1-6, with no clear D. This CDR3 has 16 amino acids. With 0 bases removed from V and 0 bases from J, the gap between germline ends came to 7 bases. The germline gives CDR1 SGHRS, CDR2 YFSETQ.

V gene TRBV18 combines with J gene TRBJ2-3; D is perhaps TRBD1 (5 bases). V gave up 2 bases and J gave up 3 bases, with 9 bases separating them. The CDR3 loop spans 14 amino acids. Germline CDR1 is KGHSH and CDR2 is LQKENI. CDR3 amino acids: CASSPGAVTDTQYF. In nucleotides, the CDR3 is TGTGCCAGCTCACCAGGGGCAGTTACAGATACGCAGTATTTT.

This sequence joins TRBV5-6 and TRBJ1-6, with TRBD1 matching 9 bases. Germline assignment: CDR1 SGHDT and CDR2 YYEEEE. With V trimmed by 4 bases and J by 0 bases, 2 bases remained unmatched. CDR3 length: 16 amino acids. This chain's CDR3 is CASSPGQGSYNSPLHF. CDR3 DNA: TGTGCCAGCAGCCCGGGACAGGGCTCCTATAATTCACCCCTCCACTTT.

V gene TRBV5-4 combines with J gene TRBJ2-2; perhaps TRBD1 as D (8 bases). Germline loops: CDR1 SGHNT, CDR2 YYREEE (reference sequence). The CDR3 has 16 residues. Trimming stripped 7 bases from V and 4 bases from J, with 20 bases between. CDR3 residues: CASGTGGGGSTGELFF. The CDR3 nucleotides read TGTGCCAGCGGCACAGGGGGAGGGGGTAGCACCGGGGAGCTGTTTTTT.

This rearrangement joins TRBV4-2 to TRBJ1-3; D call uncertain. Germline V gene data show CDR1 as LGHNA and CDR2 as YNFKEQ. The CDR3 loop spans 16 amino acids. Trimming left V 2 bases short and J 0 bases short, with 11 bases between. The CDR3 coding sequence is TGTGCCAGCAGCCAACTAACCTATGACTCTGGAAACACCATATATTTT. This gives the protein CASSQLTYDSGNTIYF.

The DNA for the CDR3 is TGTGCCAGCAGCTTAAGGCTAGCGGGGGGAAATGAGCAGTTCTTC. Protein sequence: CASSLRLAGGNEQFF. The chain links TRBV7-2 to TRBJ2-1; 11 nucleotides match TRBD2. The CDR3 contains 15 residues. Trimming removed 2 bases from V and 7 bases from J; junction bases left unmatched: 4. Germline CDR1 is SGHTA and CDR2 is FQGNSA.

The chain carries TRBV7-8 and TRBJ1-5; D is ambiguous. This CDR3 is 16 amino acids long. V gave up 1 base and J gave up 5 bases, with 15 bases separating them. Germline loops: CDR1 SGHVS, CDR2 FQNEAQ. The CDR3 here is CASSLGGSSVYQPQHF. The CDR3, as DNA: TGTGCCAGCAGCTTAGGCGGCAGCTCTGTCTATCAGCCCCAGCATTTT.

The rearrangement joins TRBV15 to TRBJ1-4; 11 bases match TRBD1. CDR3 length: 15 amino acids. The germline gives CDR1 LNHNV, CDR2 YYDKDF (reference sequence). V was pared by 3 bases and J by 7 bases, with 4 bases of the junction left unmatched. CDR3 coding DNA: TGTGCCACCAGCAGTGGAGGGACAGGGGGTGAAAAACTGTTTTTT. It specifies CATSSGGTGGEKLFF.

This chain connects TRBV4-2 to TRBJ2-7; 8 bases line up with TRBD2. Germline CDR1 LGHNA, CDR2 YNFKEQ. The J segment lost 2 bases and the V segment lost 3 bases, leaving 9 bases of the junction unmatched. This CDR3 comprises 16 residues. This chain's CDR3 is CASSQGVGGGTYEQYF. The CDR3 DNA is TGTGCCAGCAGCCAGGGGGTTGGCGGGGGGACCTACGAGCAGTACTTC.